These T cell receptor beta chains were read from a single sample in a study of graft-versus-host responses after intestinal transplantation. Produced via immunoSEQ multiplex PCR; TCRdb's table is partial and in-frame only. The table records under 150,000 clones, around nine tenths of them present only once. No cognate antigen is known for these TCRs. Material: unstimulated CD4+ T cells sorted from spleen or lymph node cells, obtained before intestinal transplant. These receptors all stem from a human donor who received an intestinal transplant. Both conserved end residues are part of each CDR3. Each record gives: D gene, CDR3 length, J gene, V gene, clone size, CDR3 DNA, CDR3 protein. D genes are given only for firm matches. Clone size, where shown, is once, few, many, or a class for clones that have expanded.

>TRBD1|15|TRBJ1-3|TRBV5-6|.
TGTGCCAGCAGCTTGCGTGGGACAGGGGCGAGCACCATATATTTT
CASSLRGTGASTIYF
>.|16|TRBJ2-2|TRBV5-6|.
TGTGCCAGCAGCTTGGCCGTGCGACAATCCACCGGGGAGCTGTTTTTT
CASSLAVRQSTGELFF
>.|13|TRBJ1-1|TRBV5-1|once
TGCGCCAGCAGCACGGGTCAGTCGCGTGAAGCTTTCTTT
CASSTGQSREAFF
>.|17|TRBJ2-3|TRBV9|.
TGTGCCAGCAGCGTAGGAACGAGCGGCCTTAGCACAGATACGCAGTATTTT
CASSVGTSGLSTDTQYF
>TRBD2|15|TRBJ2-3|TRBV9|.
TGTGCCAGCAGCCGACTAGCGGGGACCCCGGATACGCAGTATTTT
CASSRLAGTPDTQYF
>TRBD2|15|TRBJ2-2|TRBV6-1|.
TGTGCCAGCAAGGTCAGCGGGGCGTACACCGGGGAGCTGTTTTTT
CASKVSGAYTGELFF
>.|11|TRBJ2-5|TRBV11-3|.
TGTGCCAGCAGCTTAGATGCGACCCAGTACTTC
CASSLDATQYF
>TRBD1|14|TRBJ2-7|TRBV6-6|.
TGTGCCAGCAAGCCGGGACAGGGGATAGGCGAGCAGTACTTC
CASKPGQGIGEQYF
>.|15|TRBJ1-4|TRBV7-8|.
TGTGCCAGCAGCTTAGAGCCGCTCCTAACAGGGAAACTGTTTTTT
CASSLEPLLTGKLFF
>.|17|TRBJ2-1|TRBV7-9|.
TGTGCCAGCAGCCTGGGGACTCTAAGGGGGGTCTACAATGAGCAGTTCTTC
CASSLGTLRGVYNEQFF
>.|14|TRBJ2-7|TRBV5-6|.
TGTGCCAGCAGCTCCTTGGGGGGCTCCTACGAGCAGTACTTC
CASSSLGGSYEQYF
>.|17|TRBJ1-6|TRBV30|once
TGTGCCTGGAGTCAAGACTTCAACACAGTTATGAATTCACCCCTCCACTTT
CAWSQDFNTVMNSPLHF
>.|13|TRBJ2-2|TRBV11-3|.
TGTGCCAGCAGCCTCACCTCAGTCGTGGAGCTGTTTTTT
CASSLTSVVELFF
>.|13|TRBJ2-1|TRBV5-1|once
TGCGCCAGCAGCTCATGGGGCGGAAATGAGCAGTTCTTC
CASSSWGGNEQFF
>TRBD1|16|TRBJ1-6|TRBV6-5|.
TGTGCCAGCAGTTACGCGTCCGGGACAGACAATTCACCCCTCCACTTT
CASSYASGTDNSPLHF
>.|18|TRBJ1-1|TRBV15|.
TGTGCCACCAGCAGAGATCCCCCGGGTGCCCTAATGAACACTGAAGCTTTCTTT
CATSRDPPGALMNTEAFF
>.|13|TRBJ1-1|TRBV19|.
TGTGCCAGTAGTTTTTCCGAGAACACTGAAGCTTTCTTT
CASSFSENTEAFF
>TRBD1|12|TRBJ2-7|TRBV6-1|.
TGTGCCAGCAGGGGACAGGACTACGAGCAGTACTTC
CASRGQDYEQYF
>TRBD1|13|TRBJ1-5|TRBV10-3|.
TGTGCCATCAGCGACAGGGAGGGTCAGCCCCAGCATTTT
CAISDREGQPQHF
>.|13|TRBJ2-5|TRBV14|.
TGTGCCAGCAGCCCGACAGGTCAAGAGACCCAGTACTTC
CASSPTGQETQYF
>.|16|TRBJ2-1|TRBV21-1|.
TGTGCCAGCAGCAAACTGTTCGCGGGCTTTTACAATGAGCAGTTCTTC
CASSKLFAGFYNEQFF
>.|15|TRBJ2-5|TRBV4-1|.
TGCGCCAGCAGCCAAGATAACAGGGCTCAAGAGACCCAGTACTTC
CASSQDNRAQETQYF
>.|13|TRBJ2-7|TRBV27|once
TGTGCCAGCAGTTTATGGGGGGCCTACGAGCAGTACTTC
CASSLWGAYEQYF
>TRBD1|17|TRBJ1-5|TRBV19|.
TGTGCCAGTAGTACCAGAGGGACGACAGGGATGGTGCAGCCCCAGCATTTT
CASSTRGTTGMVQPQHF
>TRBD2|20|TRBJ2-1|TRBV19|.
TGTGCCAGTAGTGGGGGGACCGGCGGGGGGCCTCCGCTGCCTCTCAATGAGCAGTTCTTC
CASSGGTGGGPPLPLNEQFF
>.|14|TRBJ1-1|TRBV5-1|.
TGCGCCAGCAGCTTTAACTGGGAAGGGACTGAAGCTTTCTTT
CASSFNWEGTEAFF
>.|13|TRBJ2-3|TRBV5-1|.
TGCGCCAGCAGCTTTACCGTAACAGATACGCAGTATTTT
CASSFTVTDTQYF
>.|14|TRBJ2-1|TRBV6-6|.
TGTGCCAGCACCCAGGCCGGGGGAAACAATGAGCAGTTCTTC
CASTQAGGNNEQFF
>.|13|TRBJ1-1|TRBV4-1|.
TGCGCCAGCAGCCAAGAGTTAGGAGGGGCAGCTTTCTTT
CASSQELGGAAFF
>.|17|TRBJ2-2|TRBV7-8|.
TGTGCCAGCAGCTCCCCCCTCGGATTGTACAACACCGGGGAGCTGTTTTTT
CASSSPLGLYNTGELFF
>.|13|TRBJ1-5|TRBV19|.
TGTGCCAGTAGTTCCCGATTAAATCAGCCCCAGCATTTT
CASSSRLNQPQHF
>.|14|TRBJ2-5|TRBV7-9|.
TGTGCCAGCAGCTTAGATCAGGGGCAAGAGACCCAGTACTTC
CASSLDQGQETQYF
>.|14|TRBJ2-5|TRBV5-4|.
TGTGCCAGCAGCTTGGTTGACCTAGCGGAGACCCAGTACTTC
CASSLVDLAETQYF
>TRBD2|16|TRBJ2-3|TRBV18|.
TGTGCCAGCTCAGAAGGGAGCGGGGCCCCCACAGATACGCAGTATTTT
CASSEGSGAPTDTQYF
>TRBD1|12|TRBJ1-2|TRBV2|once
TGTGCCAGCAGAGAGGGGGCCGGAGGCTACACCTTC
CASREGAGGYTF
>.|13|TRBJ1-1|TRBV30|.
TGTGCCTTTCCAAGCTCAGGCGGAACTGAAGCTTTCTTT
CAFPSSGGTEAFF
>.|15|TRBJ2-7|TRBV9|.
TGTGCCAGCAGCGTAGCTGGCGGGAACTCCTACGAGCAGTACTTC
CASSVAGGNSYEQYF
>.|14|TRBJ2-5|TRBV6-6|.
TGTGCCAGCAGTTACGGGGGGCTGGCGGAGACCCAGTACTTC
CASSYGGLAETQYF
>TRBD1|12|TRBJ2-5|TRBV10-2|.
TGCGCCGCAGGGGACAGGGTGGAGACCCAGTACTTC
CAAGDRVETQYF
>.|13|TRBJ1-2|TRBV2|.
TGTGCCAGCACCCGGGACCTCAACTATGGCTACACCTTC
CASTRDLNYGYTF
>.|15|TRBJ2-1|TRBV6-4|.
TGTGCCAGCAGTGAAATGGGGGGGCCTTACAATGAGCAGTTCTTC
CASSEMGGPYNEQFF
>.|15|TRBJ2-1|TRBV9|.
TGTGCCAGCAGCGTGGAAGCGGGCTCCTACAATGAGCAGTTCTTC
CASSVEAGSYNEQFF
>TRBD2|16|TRBJ2-1|TRBV11-2|.
TGTGCCAGCAGCCGTGCGGGACTAGCGGGGAGGAATGAGCAGTTCTTC
CASSRAGLAGRNEQFF
>TRBD2|15|TRBJ2-5|TRBV14|.
TGTGCCAGCAGCCCTCGAGGGACTAGCCCCCCGACCCAGTACTTC
CASSPRGTSPPTQYF
>TRBD1|16|TRBJ1-2|TRBV5-4|.
TGTGCCAGCAGCTTGATCGGGACAGGGGGACACTATGGCTACACCTTC
CASSLIGTGGHYGYTF
>.|16|TRBJ1-4|TRBV4-2|.
TGTGCCAGCAGCCAAGATCGCGGGCGGCTACATGAAAAACTGTTTTTT
CASSQDRGRLHEKLFF
>.|15|TRBJ2-2|TRBV5-8|.
TGTGCCAGCAGTCAAGGACGGTGGAACACCGGGGAGCTGTTTTTT
CASSQGRWNTGELFF
>.|15|TRBJ2-6|TRBV19|few
TGTGCCAGTAAGTCGGGGGACTCTGGGGCCAACGTCCTGACTTTC
CASKSGDSGANVLTF
>.|14|TRBJ1-5|TRBV2|.
TGTGCCAGCAGTGTAGGCCGGAGCAATCAGCCCCAGCATTTT
CASSVGRSNQPQHF
>.|16|TRBJ2-1|TRBV29-1|.
TGCAGCGTCCCGGTGGATAACAGGGCGAACTACAATGAGCAGTTCTTC
CSVPVDNRANYNEQFF
>TRBD1|15|TRBJ2-1|TRBV7-2|.
TGTGCCAGCAGCCTAGACAGGGGCTCCTACAATGAGCAGTTCTTC
CASSLDRGSYNEQFF
>.|15|TRBJ2-2|TRBV18|.
TGTGCCAGCTCACTTAACCGACAGACCACCGGGGAGCTGTTTTTT
CASSLNRQTTGELFF
>.|15|TRBJ1-1|TRBV6-6|.
TGTGCCAGCAGTACCCCGGACGTGGAGAACACTGAAGCTTTCTTT
CASSTPDVENTEAFF